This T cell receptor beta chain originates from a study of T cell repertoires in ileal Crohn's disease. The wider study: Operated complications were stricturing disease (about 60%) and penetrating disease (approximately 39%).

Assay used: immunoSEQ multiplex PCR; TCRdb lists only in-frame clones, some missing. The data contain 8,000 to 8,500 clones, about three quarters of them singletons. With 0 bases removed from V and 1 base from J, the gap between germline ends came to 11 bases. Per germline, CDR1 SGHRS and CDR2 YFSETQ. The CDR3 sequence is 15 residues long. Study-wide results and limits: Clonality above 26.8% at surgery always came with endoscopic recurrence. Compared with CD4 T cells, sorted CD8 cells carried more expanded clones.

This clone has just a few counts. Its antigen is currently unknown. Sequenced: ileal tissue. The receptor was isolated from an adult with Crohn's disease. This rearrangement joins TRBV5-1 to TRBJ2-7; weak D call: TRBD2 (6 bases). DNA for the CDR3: TGCGCCAGCAGCTTGGGGGTCGGGAGATCCTACGAGCAGTACTTC. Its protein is CASSLGVGRSYEQYF.